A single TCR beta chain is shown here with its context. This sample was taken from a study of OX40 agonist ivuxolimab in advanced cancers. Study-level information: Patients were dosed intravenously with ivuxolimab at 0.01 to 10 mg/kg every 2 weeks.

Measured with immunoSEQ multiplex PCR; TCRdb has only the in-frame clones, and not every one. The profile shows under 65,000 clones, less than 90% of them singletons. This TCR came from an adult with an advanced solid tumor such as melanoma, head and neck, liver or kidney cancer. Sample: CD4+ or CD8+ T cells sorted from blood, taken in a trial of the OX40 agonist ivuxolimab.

CDR3 residues: CASSQGRGETQYF. DNA of the CDR3: TGCGCCAGCAGCCAAGGGAGGGGAGAGACCCAGTACTTC. The rearrangement links TRBV4-3 to TRBJ2-5; a possible D gene is TRBD2 (6 bases). Between the trimmed V and J ends, which lost 1 base and 4 bases, there was a span of 7 bases. Germline lookup yields CDR1 LGHNA and CDR2 YSLEER. This CDR3 is built from 13 residues.